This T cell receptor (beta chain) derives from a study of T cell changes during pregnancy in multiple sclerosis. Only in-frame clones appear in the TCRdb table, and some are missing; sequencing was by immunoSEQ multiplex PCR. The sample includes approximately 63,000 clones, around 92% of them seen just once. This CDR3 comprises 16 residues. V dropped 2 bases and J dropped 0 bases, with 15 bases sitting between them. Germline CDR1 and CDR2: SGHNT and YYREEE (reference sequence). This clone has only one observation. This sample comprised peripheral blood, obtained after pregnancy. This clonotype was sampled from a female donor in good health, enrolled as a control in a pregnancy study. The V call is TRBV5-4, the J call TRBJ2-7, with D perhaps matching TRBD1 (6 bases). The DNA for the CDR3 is TGTGCCAGCAGCTTTAGCAGGGGCCTAAGCTCCTACGAGCAGTACTTC. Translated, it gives CASSFSRGLSSYEQYF. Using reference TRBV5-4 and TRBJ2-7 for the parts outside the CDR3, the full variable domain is ETGVTQSPTHLIKTRGQQVTLRCSSQSGHNTVSWYQQALGQGPQFIFQYYREEENGRGNFPPRFSGLQFPNYSSELNVNALELDDSALYLCASSFSRGLSSYEQYFGPGTRLTVT.